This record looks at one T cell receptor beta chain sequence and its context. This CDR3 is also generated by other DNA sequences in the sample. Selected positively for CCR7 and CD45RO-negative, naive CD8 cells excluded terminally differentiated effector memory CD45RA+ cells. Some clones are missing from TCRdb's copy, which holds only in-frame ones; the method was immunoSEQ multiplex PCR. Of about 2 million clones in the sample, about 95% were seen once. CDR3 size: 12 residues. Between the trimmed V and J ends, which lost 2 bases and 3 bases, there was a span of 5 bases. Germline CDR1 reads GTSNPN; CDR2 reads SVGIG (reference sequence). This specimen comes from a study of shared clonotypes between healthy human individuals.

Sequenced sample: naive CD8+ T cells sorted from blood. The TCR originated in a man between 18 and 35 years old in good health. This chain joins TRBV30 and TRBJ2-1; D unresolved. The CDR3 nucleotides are TGTGCCTGGAGTCCGGACTACAATGAGCAGTTCTTC. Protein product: CAWSPDYNEQFF. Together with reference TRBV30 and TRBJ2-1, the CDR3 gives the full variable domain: SQTIHQWPATLVQPVGSPLSLECTVEGTSNPNLYWYRQAAGRGLQLLFYSVGIGQISSEVPQNLSASRPQDRQFILSSKKLLLSDSGFYLCAWSPDYNEQFFGPGTRLTVL.